These 7 T cell receptor beta chains share one sample of origin, sequenced in a study of T cells in Graves' hyperthyroidism and ophthalmopathy. TCR beta CDR3 regions were amplified from RNA transcripts. HTBI primers were employed in a first-round RT-PCR of the TCR CDR3. One entry per CDR3 protein results from TCRdb running MiXCR on the multiplex PCR reads. The sample includes 250,000 to 300,000 distinct CDR3 sequences, approximately 15% seen only once; the top ten take approximately 60%. Input material: blood. These receptors originate from an older woman with Graves' ophthalmopathy.

This clonotype was detected ten times or more. CDR3 DNA sequence: TGCAGTGCTAGAGATAGGAGGGCTCTCTATGGCTACACCTTC. It specifies CSARDRRALYGYTF. The V and J genes are TRBV20-1 and TRBJ1-2; D is unclear. Germline-derived CDR1 and CDR2 are DFQATT and SNEGSKA (reference sequence). Trimming stripped 0 bases from V and 4 bases from J, with 12 bases between. The CDR3 consists of 14 residues.

This chain links TRBV10-3 with TRBJ2-7, with 8 bases matching TRBD2. The CDR3 covers 13 residues. V shed 3 bases and J 6 bases; nucleotides not matched to a gene: 4. Germline assignment: CDR1 ENHRY and CDR2 SYGVKD. CDR3 residues: CAISESGGREQYF. The CDR3 DNA is TGTGCCATCAGTGAATCGGGGGGGCGCGAGCAGTACTTC.

The V call is TRBV6-2 or TRBV6-3, the J call TRBJ2-7; perhaps TRBD2 as D (5 bases). Germline CDR1 MNHEY, CDR2 SVGEGT. V gave up 6 bases and J gave up 3 bases, with 30 bases separating them. This CDR3 contains 19 residues. In DNA, the CDR3 is TGTGCCAGCAGAAGATACGACTGGGAGATTTCAGAAATTTTCTACGAGCAGTACTTC. Encoded protein: CASRRYDWEISEIFYEQYF.

This clonotype was detected ten times or more. The V call is TRBV7-2, the J call TRBJ2-5, with 7 bases identical to TRBD2. Trimming cost V 1 base and J 9 bases; bases outside gene matches: 11. The CDR3 consists of 15 residues. Germline lookup yields CDR1 SGHTA and CDR2 FQGNSA. The CDR3 bases are TGTGCCAGCAGCTTAGTGTCGCGGGGGTCCGAGGCCCAGTACTTC. Residues: CASSLVSRGSEAQYF.

This clonotype was recorded many times. This chain links TRBV6-1 with TRBJ2-2; D is undetermined. The length of the CDR3 is 13 residues. From germline, CDR1 is MNHNS and CDR2 SASEGT. Trimming stripped 5 bases from V and 4 bases from J, with 8 bases between. This CDR3 reads CASSYMGTGELFF. The CDR3 region has the DNA TGTGCCAGCAGTTATATGGGCACCGGGGAGCTGTTTTTT.

At least ten counts were recorded for this clonotype. The chain couples TRBV20-1 to TRBJ2-7; D perhaps matches TRBD1 (6 bases). The CDR3 spans 13 residues. V gave up 6 bases and J gave up 3 bases, with 15 bases separating them. The V gene's germline CDR1 is DFQATT and CDR2 SNEGSKA (reference sequence). DNA for the CDR3: TGCAGTGCCAAGATTCGGACAGACTACGAGCAGTACTTC. Protein: CSAKIRTDYEQYF.

The sample holds many counts of this clonotype. The chain uses TRBV20-1 and TRBJ1-5, with 8 bases identical to TRBD1. The CDR3 consists of 16 residues. Germline V gene data show CDR1 as DFQATT and CDR2 as SNEGSKA (reference sequence). Trimming took 0 bases from V and 5 from J; bases not matched to a gene: 9. Here the CDR3 DNA reads TGCAGTGCTAGAGAACGATGGACAGGGTGGCATCAGCCCCAGCATTTT. Its protein product is CSARERWTGWHQPQHF.